The source of this T cell receptor beta chain is a study of graft-versus-host responses after intestinal transplantation. Overall study context: Those transplanted obtained multivisceral, liver-intestinal, or isolated intestinal grafts.

V gave up 3 bases and J gave up 0 bases, with 12 bases separating them. Germline-derived CDR1 and CDR2 are SGHRS and YFSETQ. CDR3 length: 15 residues. Produced via immunoSEQ multiplex PCR; TCRdb's table is partial and in-frame only. The data contain over 65,000 clones, around 92% of them seen just once; the ten biggest clones take up under 0.85%. The receptor was derived from a human patient who received an intestinal transplant, so some T cells may come from the graft donor. The sequencing here drew on PBMCs, taken 98 days after intestinal transplantation. The rearrangement links TRBV5-1 to TRBJ1-2; D gene ambiguous. CDR3 coding DNA: TGCGCCAGCAGCTGGGATGGGAGTTCTAACTATGGCTACACCTTC. This translates into CASSWDGSSNYGYTF.